Listed below are T cell receptor beta chains from one sample, sequenced in a study of shared clonotypes between healthy human individuals. Sequencing was performed with immunoSEQ multiplex PCR; in TCRdb, only in-frame clones are kept and a portion is missing. The table has over a million clones, about 98% seen once; the top ten hold about 0.4%. Material: naive CD4+ T cells sorted from blood. The receptors were sampled from a young man in good health. The CDR3 runs from the conserved cysteine through the conserved F or W. The D gene is left open where the match is weak. Rows may omit the clone size; those that give it use once, few, many or a size class.

14	TRBD2	.	TRBV7-6	TRBJ2-7	TGTGCCAGCAGCCTGGCGGGGGTCTCCTACGAGCAGTACTTC	CASSLAGVSYEQYF
13	.	.	TRBV19	TRBJ1-1	TGTGCCAGTAGCCGTGAAAGAAACACTGAAGCTTTCTTT	CASSRERNTEAFF
14	TRBD1	.	TRBV5-1	TRBJ2-7	TGCGCCAGCAGCTTCCGGACAGGGTCCTACGAGCAGTACTTC	CASSFRTGSYEQYF
15	.	.	TRBV15	TRBJ2-3	TGTGCCACCAGCAGAGGGAGGGGATTCTGGGATACGCAGTATTTT	CATSRGRGFWDTQYF
17	.	.	TRBV4-1	TRBJ1-5	TGCGCCAGCAGCCAAGATCCAGGGAATATGCGCAATCAGCCCCAGCATTTT	CASSQDPGNMRNQPQHF
16	TRBD1	.	TRBV5-5	TRBJ2-3	TGTGCCAGCATCGGTGCTGGGACAGGAGTTACAGATACGCAGTATTTT	CASIGAGTGVTDTQYF
17	TRBD1	.	TRBV5-1	TRBJ2-1	TGCGCCAGCAGCACAGTCGGAAGACAGGGGGACTACAATGAGCAGTTCTTC	CASSTVGRQGDYNEQFF
11	.	.	TRBV7-3	TRBJ2-2	TGTGCCAGCAGGGAGGCCGGGGAGCTGTTTTTT	CASREAGELFF
14	.	.	TRBV5-1	TRBJ2-3	TGCGCCAGCACCCTTGAGATCATCACAGATACGCAGTATTTT	CASTLEIITDTQYF
11	.	.	TRBV28	TRBJ1-3	TGTGCCACAATAGGGGGAAACACCATATATTTT	CATIGGNTIYF
15	.	.	TRBV29-1	TRBJ2-1	TGCAGCGTAGGAATGACAGTGAGCTCCTACAATGAGCAGTTCTTC	CSVGMTVSSYNEQFF
15	TRBD2	.	TRBV13	TRBJ2-2	TGTGCCAGCAGCTTTTCTAGCGGGAGAGGCGGGGAGCTGTTTTTT	CASSFSSGRGGELFF
15	.	.	TRBV5-1	TRBJ2-7	TGCGCCAGCAGCTTGGCCTCAGGCGTTTCCTACGAGCAGTACTTC	CASSLASGVSYEQYF
16	TRBD1	.	TRBV4-2	TRBJ2-4	TGTGCCAGCAGCCAAACGTGGGGGGGACAGGGGTACATTCAGTACTTC	CASSQTWGGQGYIQYF
15	TRBD2	.	TRBV5-1	TRBJ2-1	TGCGCCAGCAGGAAAACCGGGACTAGCGGAAATGAGCAGTTCTTC	CASRKTGTSGNEQFF
18	.	.	TRBV7-2	TRBJ1-4	TGTGCCAGCAGCCCCCATCGGGGGGCGAGTTCAACTAATGAAAAACTGTTTTTT	CASSPHRGASSTNEKLFF
14	.	.	TRBV6-5	TRBJ2-3	TGTGCCAGCAGTTACGGGGCAGCGGGAGATACGCAGTATTTT	CASSYGAAGDTQYF
14	.	.	TRBV18	TRBJ2-7	TGTGCCAGCTCGCCCGGGACAACTTCCTACGAGCAGTACTTC	CASSPGTTSYEQYF
12	.	.	TRBV7-3	TRBJ1-1	TGTGCCAGCAGCTTAATGGCCGGTAGGCCTTTCTTT	CASSLMAGRPFF
14	.	.	TRBV10-1	TRBJ1-1	TGCGCCAGCAGTGATTCGGGTGTTGGCACTGAAGCTTTCTTT	CASSDSGVGTEAFF
16	.	.	TRBV9	TRBJ2-7	TGTGCCAGCAGCGTAGGGCAGGGCTCGGTAACCTACGAGCAGTACTTC	CASSVGQGSVTYEQYF
16	.	.	TRBV9	TRBJ2-1	TGTGCCAGCAGCGTAGCTACGGGACCCTCCTACAATGAGCAGTTCTTC	CASSVATGPSYNEQFF
15	.	.	TRBV19	TRBJ2-5	TGTGCCAGTAGTATAGATGGGGGACCCGGGGAGACCCAGTACTTC	CASSIDGGPGETQYF
16	TRBD1	.	TRBV6-1	TRBJ2-7	TGTGCCAGCAGTGCCCGGGACAGTCCACCTACCTACGAGCAGTACTTC	CASSARDSPPTYEQYF
17	.	.	TRBV7-2	TRBJ2-7	TGTGCCAGCAGCTTAGGGGGCTGGAGGGACCTTGACTCCCCAAAGTACTTC	CASSLGGWRDLDSPKYF
14	TRBD2	.	TRBV30	TRBJ2-1	TGTGCCTGGAGACTCAGCGGGAGTGGATATGAGCAGTTCTTC	CAWRLSGSGYEQFF
15	.	.	TRBV6-1	TRBJ1-3	TGTGCCAGTACTGCCACTCAGGGGAGCGGAAACACCATATATTTT	CASTATQGSGNTIYF
16	.	.	TRBV4-3	TRBJ1-1	TGCGCCAGCAGCCAAGATTGGGACACCTTTAACACTGAAGCTTTCTTT	CASSQDWDTFNTEAFF
13	.	.	TRBV7-2	TRBJ2-1	TGTGCCAGCAAAGCTTTCAACAACAATGAGCAGTTCTTC	CASKAFNNNEQFF
16	TRBD1	.	TRBV19	TRBJ2-5	TGTGCCAGTAGCCTCACCTCCCACAGGGGGGTAGAGACCCAGTACTTC	CASSLTSHRGVETQYF
13	.	.	TRBV7-9	TRBJ1-5	TGTGCCAGCAGCTTAGCACAGAATCAGCCCCAGCATTTT	CASSLAQNQPQHF
13	.	.	TRBV10-3	TRBJ2-5	TGTGCCTCAGGGGGGGGGCATTCAGAGACCCAGTACTTC	CASGGGHSETQYF
13	.	.	TRBV7-2	TRBJ1-1	TGTGCCAGCAGCTTAGTATCGGACACTGAAGCTTTCTTT	CASSLVSDTEAFF
14	TRBD1	.	TRBV18	TRBJ2-7	TGTGCCAGCTCACCAGGGACAGAGTCCTACGAGCAGTACTTC	CASSPGTESYEQYF
13	.	.	TRBV19	TRBJ1-1	TGTGCCAGTAGTACGACAGTGAACACTGAAGCTTTCTTT	CASSTTVNTEAFF
12	.	.	TRBV28	TRBJ1-2	TGTGCCAGCAGTTTAGAGGTATCCGGCTACACCTTC	CASSLEVSGYTF
14	.	.	TRBV15	TRBJ1-2	TGTGCCACCAGCAGCGGACGGTCTAAGAATGGCTACACCTTC	CATSSGRSKNGYTF
15	.	.	TRBV2	TRBJ2-2	TGTGCCAGCCGCCCCTTAGACAGGGAGGTCGGGGAGCTGTTTTTT	CASRPLDREVGELFF
14	.	once	TRBV5-1	TRBJ2-7	TGCGCCAGCAGCTTGGCCCCGGGCCCCTACGAGCAGTACTTC	CASSLAPGPYEQYF
13	.	.	TRBV2	TRBJ1-3	TGTGCCACTTCGGGGGCAGTTGGAAACACCATATATTTT	CATSGAVGNTIYF
17	TRBD1	.	TRBV27	TRBJ2-7	TGTGCCAGCAGGCCCTCCGGATCCCGGGACAGGGGGCTCGGGCAGTACTTC	CASRPSGSRDRGLGQYF
14	.	.	TRBV7-8	TRBJ2-5	TGTGCCAGCAGCCCTAGGGGACCACGAGAGACCCAGTACTTC	CASSPRGPRETQYF
12	.	.	TRBV7-9	TRBJ2-1	TGTGCCAGCAGCTTAGGTTACAATGAGCAGTTCTTC	CASSLGYNEQFF
16	.	.	TRBV5-1	TRBJ2-3	TGCGCCAGCAGCTTGTTCGCAGGGGTGGGGGCAGATACGCAGTATTTT	CASSLFAGVGADTQYF
14	.	.	TRBV14	TRBJ1-3	TGTGCCAGCAGCCAAATCGTATCTGGAAACACCATATATTTT	CASSQIVSGNTIYF
12	.	.	TRBV6-6	TRBJ2-7	TGTGCCAGCGGCGGAGGGGCCGGGGAGCAGTACTTC	CASGGGAGEQYF
13	.	.	TRBV30	TRBJ1-1	TGTGCCTGGAGTCCATCAAGGAACACTGAAGCTTTCTTT	CAWSPSRNTEAFF
16	TRBD2	once	TRBV27	TRBJ2-1	TGTGCCAGCAGTCCCCGACTAGCGGGAGGCTCTAATGAGCAGTTCTTC	CASSPRLAGGSNEQFF